The TCR beta chain under discussion was sequenced for a study of control samples from healthy donors and cancer patients. CDR3 length: 15 residues. The V and J ends lost 3 bases and 2 bases respectively, with 11 bases between them. CDR1 is MNHNS, CDR2 SASEGT, per germline. Only in-frame clones appear in the TCRdb table, and some are missing; sequencing was by immunoSEQ multiplex PCR. In the table there are over 150,000 clones, around 94% of which are singletons. The sequence derives from a man in his sixties with colorectal cancer. Input material: PBMCs. The gene calls are TRBV6-1 and TRBJ1-5; D uncertain. DNA for the CDR3: TGTGCCAGCAGTGAGGAAGGGTATCGCAATCAGCCCCAGCATTTT. This translates into CASSEEGYRNQPQHF.